One sample yielded the 27 T cell receptor beta chains listed below, sequenced in a study of identical twins (dated by TCRdb to 2016 to 2017). Libraries were built with 5' RACE. The sequencer was an Illumina HiSeq 2000. The raw public data were reprocessed by TCRdb itself: fastp quality trimming at Q25, MiXCR clonotype calling, in-frame beta chains only. Duplicate CDR3 protein sequences are folded into a single record with the most common DNA and genes. Present in this sample are about 530,000 distinct CDR3 sequences, approximately 20% of which were seen just once. Approximately 0.52% of the sample rests with the top ten. These data were also reused for a study on yellow fever vaccine responses in identical twins.

The sequenced sample was CD4+ T cells sorted from blood. The receptors originated from a woman between 18 and 29 years old in good health.

This clonotype has more than one count but fewer than ten. The V call is TRBV5-6, the J call TRBJ1-1; D unclear. V lost 1 base, J lost 2 bases, and 9 bases lay in between. This CDR3 is built from 14 residues. Germline V gene data show CDR1 as SGHDT and CDR2 as YYEEEE. The CDR3 sequence: CASSLYSLNTEAFF. The CDR3 DNA is TGTGCCAGCAGCTTGTACAGCCTCAACACTGAAGCTTTCTTT.

The V gene is TRBV2, the J gene TRBJ2-7, with D perhaps TRBD1 (5 bases). V was trimmed by 6 bases and J by 0 bases, leaving 12 bases between them. CDR1 SNHLY and CDR2 FYNNEI come from the germline V gene. The CDR3 runs 14 residues. Here the CDR3 DNA reads TGTGCCAGCAGGGCGACAGAGACCTCCTACGAGCAGTACGTC. Amino acids: CASRATETSYEQYV.

J is TRBJ2-3 and V is TRBV19; 11 nucleotides match TRBD2. Unmatched junction bases numbered 3, after V lost 0 bases and J lost 4 bases. CDR1 LNHDA and CDR2 SQIVND come from the germline V gene (reference sequence). This CDR3 contains 16 residues. The DNA of the CDR3 is TGTGCCAGTAGTATAGAAATAGCGGGAGGGCCAGATACGCAGTATTTT. Its protein product is CASSIEIAGGPDTQYF.

The CDR3 DNA sequence: TGTGCCAGCCTTCGGGACAGGACCCCAGGGAACATTCAGTACTTC. It encodes CASLRDRTPGNIQYF. The chain links TRBV21-1 to TRBJ2-4; the table's TRBD1 call for D was not verified on the DNA. TRBV21-1 is described as a pseudogene. The CDR3 totals 15 residues.

This clonotype was picked up a small number of times. The chain joins TRBV19 to TRBJ2-1; TRBD2 matches at 9 bases. The CDR3 sequence is 17 residues long. In germline, CDR1 is LNHDA, CDR2 SQIVND (reference sequence). V lost 6 bases and J lost 7; bases outside the gene matches: 16. The CDR3 DNA is TGTGCCAGTAGATCCTTGGGGATAGCGGGAGTTGGGAATGAGCAGTTCTTC. This translates into CASRSLGIAGVGNEQFF.

This clonotype has a handful of counts. The chain recombines TRBV24-1 with TRBJ2-2; D gene unclear. Germline V gene data show CDR1 as KGHDR and CDR2 as SFDVKD. This CDR3 is 14 amino acids long. Trimming shortened V by 6 bases and J by 5 bases, and 12 bases separated the two germline ends. In DNA form, the CDR3 reads TGTGCCACCAGTCATCAGGCCGGAACCGGGGAGCTGTTTTTT. It yields the protein CATSHQAGTGELFF.

This clonotype was observed once. The chain links TRBV10-3 to TRBJ2-1, with 15 nucleotides matching TRBD2. Per germline, CDR1 ENHRY and CDR2 SYGVKD. With V trimmed by 4 bases and J by 7 bases, 2 bases remained unmatched. The CDR3 totals 15 residues. Here the CDR3 reads CAISGGTSGGNEQFF. The CDR3 DNA follows: TGTGCCATCAGTGGCGGGACTAGCGGGGGGAATGAGCAGTTCTTC.

V usage is TRBV3-1 and J usage is TRBJ2-5; D unclear. Germline V gene lookup returns CDR1 LGHDT and CDR2 YNNKEL (reference sequence). The V and J ends lost 4 bases and 5 bases respectively, with 11 bases between them. The CDR3 spans 13 residues. CDR3 DNA: TGTGCCAGCAGCCCACGACGGTTGGAGACCCAGTACTTC. Translated, it gives CASSPRRLETQYF.

CDR3 sequence reads: CASSFGTGSNEQFF. The CDR3 DNA is TGCGCCAGCAGCTTTGGGACAGGGAGCAATGAGCAGTTCTTC. The J gene is TRBJ2-1, the V gene TRBV5-1; 9 nucleotides line up with TRBD1. Trimming took 2 bases from V and 6 from J; bases not matched to a gene: 3. Germline V CDR1 and CDR2: SGHRS, YFSETQ. The CDR3 loop spans 14 amino acids.

This clonotype was counted only a few times. V gene TRBV7-9 combines with J gene TRBJ1-5, with 7 bases matching TRBD1. Germline V CDR1 and CDR2: SEHNR, FQNEAQ (reference sequence). The CDR3 runs 17 residues. V lost 1 base, J lost 2 bases, and 8 bases stayed unmatched. CDR3 amino acids: CASSLGQGVRGNQPQHF. In DNA form, the CDR3 reads TGTGCCAGCAGCTTAGGCCAGGGGGTCCGCGGCAATCAGCCCCAGCATTTT.

This clonotype was picked up a small number of times. The gene calls are TRBV11-2 and TRBJ1-2; no definite D call. The CDR3 spans 18 residues. CDR1 and CDR2 (germline): SGHAT, FQNNGV. V lost 1 base, J lost 7 bases, and 25 bases lay in between. CDR3 amino acids: CASSLGPVVGQEKSGYTF. CDR3 sequence (DNA): TGTGCCAGCAGCTTAGGTCCTGTGGTAGGTCAGGAGAAGTCTGGCTACACCTTC.

With respect to this clonotype: At one end, the junction sequence differs from germline, possibly due to a read error. The V gene is TRBV19, the J gene TRBJ2-1; D is tentatively TRBD1 or TRBD2 (6 bases each). CDR3 length: 15 amino acids. Germline loops: CDR1 LNHDA, CDR2 SQIVND (reference sequence). The chain's CDR3 is CARSIGGGHLNEQFF. CDR3 in DNA: TGTGCCAGAAGTATAGGTGGGGGGCACCTCAATGAGCAGTTCTTC.

This rearrangement joins TRBV6-1 to TRBJ2-2, with D perhaps TRBD1 (6 bases). This CDR3 is built from 13 residues. Trimming left V 10 bases short and J 5 bases short, with 14 bases between. The germline V gene has CDR1 MNHNS and CDR2 SASEGT. This CDR3 reads CATSQGWTGELFF. The CDR3 DNA sequence: TGTGCCACTTCCCAGGGGTGGACCGGGGAGCTGTTTTTT.

This clonotype came up a few times. The chain joins TRBV12-3 or TRBV12-4 to TRBJ2-3; 7 bases fit TRBD2. V lost 0 bases, J lost 0 bases, and 3 bases stayed unmatched. This CDR3 has 16 amino acids. The CDR3 DNA is TGTGCCAGCAGTTTAGCGGGGGGGTCTAGCACAGATACGCAGTATTTT. It yields the protein CASSLAGGSSTDTQYF.

The V call is TRBV11-2, the J call TRBJ2-2; 8 bases agree with TRBD2. CDR1 SGHAT and CDR2 FQNNGV come from the germline V gene. The CDR3 is 18 residues long. Germline trimming cut 7 bases from V and 0 bases from J; bases unmatched to any gene: 13. CDR3 bases: TGTGCCAGCACCGCGGCCCCTACTAGCGGAGCGAACACCGGGGAGCTGTTTTTT. It translates to CASTAAPTSGANTGELFF.

This clonotype was counted a few times. V gene TRBV19 combines with J gene TRBJ2-5; no firm D call. The CDR3 loop spans 13 amino acids. Germline V gives CDR1 LNHDA, CDR2 SQIVND (reference sequence). V gave up 3 bases and J gave up 3 bases, with 8 bases separating them. Here the CDR3 reads CASSMSGKETQYF. The CDR3 DNA is TGTGCCAGTAGTATGTCCGGAAAAGAGACCCAGTACTTC. Full variable domain (outside the CDR3, taken from reference TRBV19 and TRBJ2-5): DGGITQSPKYLFRKEGQNVTLSCEQNLNHDAMYWYRQDPGQGLRLIYYSQIVNDFQKGDIAEGYSVSREKKESFPLTVTSAQKNPTAFYLCASSMSGKETQYFGPGTRLLVL.

This clonotype was observed once. This chain joins TRBV27 and TRBJ1-1; 8 bases are shared with TRBD1. This CDR3 spans 13 amino acids. Trimming cost V 6 bases and J 11 bases; bases outside gene matches: 11. Looked up from germline, CDR1 is MNHEY and CDR2 is SMNVEV (reference sequence). The chain's CDR3 is CASRDLQGAGAFF. In DNA form, the CDR3 reads TGTGCCAGCAGGGATCTCCAGGGGGCGGGGGCTTTCTTT.

This clonotype was picked up a small number of times. V and J are TRBV10-3 and TRBJ2-1, with TRBD2 matching 7 bases. The V gene's germline CDR1 is ENHRY and CDR2 SYGVKD. The CDR3 is made up of 13 amino acids. The junction had 12 bases not matched to a gene; V was cut back by 11 bases and J by 8 bases. CDR3 bases: TGTGCCTCTGGCGAGCGGGATATATATGAGCAGTTCTTC. This codes for CASGERDIYEQFF.

The chain links TRBV9 to TRBJ2-1; D is unclear. V was pared by 4 bases and J by 1 base, with 12 bases between. There are 15 residues in the CDR3. Germline assignment: CDR1 SGDLS and CDR2 YYNGEE. The CDR3 DNA reads TGTGCCAGCAGCCGTTCAGGAGTTTCCTACAATGAGCAGTTCTTC. Translated: CASSRSGVSYNEQFF.

The rearrangement links TRBV5-1 to TRBJ2-1; D unresolved. The germline V and J ends were trimmed by 0 bases and 5 bases, with 6 bases remaining between them. The germline gives CDR1 SGHRS, CDR2 YFSETQ. The length of the CDR3 is 13 residues. Written as DNA, the CDR3 is TGCGCCAGCAGCTTGGCCTTGAACAATGAGCAGTTCTTC. Its translation is CASSLALNNEQFF. The full variable domain, completed using reference TRBV5-1 and TRBJ2-1, is KAGVTQTPRYLIKTRGQQVTLSCSPISGHRSVSWYQQTPGQGLQFLFEYFSETQRNKGNFPGRFSGRQFSNSRSEMNVSTLELGDSALYLCASSLALNNEQFFGPGTRLTVL.

The V and J genes are TRBV5-1 and TRBJ2-7; D could derive from TRBD1 or TRBD2 (5 bases each). Trimming took 4 bases from V and 1 from J, leaving 12 bases between them. Germline CDR1 is SGHRS and CDR2 is YFSETQ. The CDR3 length is 14 residues. The CDR3 bases are TGCGCCAGCAGCGCCGGGGACGAATCCTACGAGCAGTACTTC. Translating it yields CASSAGDESYEQYF.

This sequence joins TRBV28 and TRBJ2-7; unclear D gene. CDR3 length equals 15 residues. Germline V lookup: CDR1 MDHEN, CDR2 SYDVKM. Trimming removed 2 bases at V and 2 bases at J, with 13 bases between. This CDR3 is CASSLRKAPPYEQYF. The CDR3 DNA is TGTGCCAGCAGTTTACGAAAAGCCCCCCCCTACGAGCAGTACTTC.

This clonotype was seen just once. The chain is built from TRBV6-1 and TRBJ2-7, with D possibly TRBD2 on 6 matching bases. In germline, CDR1 is MNHNS, CDR2 SASEGT. The CDR3 covers 14 residues. The germline V and J ends were trimmed by 5 bases and 1 base, with 12 bases remaining between them. CDR3 residues: CASSRGRGSYEQYF. The CDR3 DNA sequence: TGTGCCAGCAGTCGGGGACGGGGGTCCTACGAGCAGTACTTC.

This clonotype was found a few times. The chain couples TRBV7-9 to TRBJ2-3; 9 nucleotides match TRBD2. Germline-derived CDR1 and CDR2 are SEHNR and FQNEAQ (reference sequence). With 10 bases clipped from V and 7 bases from J, the junction kept 18 bases outside the gene matches. This CDR3 region has 16 residues. CDR3 residues: CANSRLADKGMYTQYF. CDR3 bases: TGTGCCAATTCTAGACTAGCGGACAAGGGAATGTATACGCAGTATTTT.

This clonotype turned up a few times. This rearrangement joins TRBV12-3 or TRBV12-4 to TRBJ2-7; no definite D call. This CDR3 is built from 15 residues. Trimming removed 5 bases at V and 0 bases at J, with 14 bases between. CDR3 DNA sequence: TGTGCCAGCAGTGACGGACGGTCCTACTCCTACGAGCAGTACTTC. Translating it yields CASSDGRSYSYEQYF.

The V gene is TRBV28, the J gene TRBJ2-3; D remains unclear. The germline V gene has CDR1 MDHEN and CDR2 SYDVKM. The CDR3 runs to 11 residues. Trimming removed 4 bases from V and 10 bases from J, with 9 bases in between. The CDR3 nucleotides read TGTGCCAGCAGTTCAGGACCCTCGCAGTATTTT. This codes for CASSSGPSQYF. Filled out from reference TRBV28 and TRBJ2-3, the complete variable domain reads DVKVTQSSRYLVKRTGEKVFLECVQDMDHENMFWYRQDPGLGLRLIYFSYDVKMKEKGDIPEGYSVSREKKERFSLILESASTNQTSMYLCASSSGPSQYFGPGTRLTVL.

This clonotype was detected a few times. This chain uses TRBV5-5 with TRBJ2-5; a weak D match, TRBD1 (6 bases). Germline CDR1 is SGHKS and CDR2 is YYEKEE (reference sequence). The V and J ends lost 0 bases and 4 bases respectively, with 13 bases between them. The CDR3 runs 15 residues. The chain's CDR3 is CASSLAQARGETQYF. CDR3 nucleotides: TGTGCCAGCAGCTTGGCACAGGCCAGGGGAGAGACCCAGTACTTC.